The clone carrying this T cell receptor beta chain was seen more than once but under ten times. The source of the sample is a study of neoadjuvant anti-PD-1 for oral cavity cancer. Using immunoSEQ multiplex PCR, the repertoire was profiled, and TCRdb retains in-frame clones only, with some absent. The profile shows about 7,200 clones, 50% to 70% of them singletons. Germline CDR1 is SNHLY and CDR2 is FYNNEI. Trimming removed 7 bases from V and 5 bases from J, with 12 bases in between. The CDR3 length is 13 residues. Sample: tumor tissue, taken before nivolumab (anti-PD-1) treatment. This clonotype was obtained from a person aged 40 to 85 with oral cavity squamous cell carcinoma. The gene calls are TRBV2 and TRBJ2-1; possible D gene TRBD1, 5 bases. The CDR3 region has the DNA TGTGCCAGCATGTGGGGCAGAGACAATGAGCAGTTCTTC. Its translation is CASMWGRDNEQFF.